Following are 2 T cell receptor beta chains from one sample sequenced in a study of blood T cell repertoires in COVID-19. The assay was immunoSEQ multiplex PCR, and TCRdb's table has in-frame clones only and misses some. The sample lists approximately 86,000 clones; around four fifths were seen once. What was sequenced was peripheral blood. The receptor source for this set is a man aged 45 to 65 with acute or convalescent COVID-19.

V usage is TRBV6-5 and J usage is TRBJ2-7; D is undetermined. Germline V gives CDR1 MNHEY, CDR2 SVGAGI. Trimming stripped 0 bases from V and 0 bases from J, with 9 bases between. This CDR3 contains 15 residues. This CDR3 is CASSYSSPRSYEQYF. The CDR3 region has the DNA TGTGCCAGCAGTTACTCTTCACCGCGCTCCTACGAGCAGTACTTC.

The chain links TRBV6-1 to TRBJ2-1; TRBD1 is a possible D gene (5 bases). This CDR3 contains 13 residues. The ends were cut back, 2 bases at V and 9 bases at J, with 11 bases in the middle. In germline, CDR1 is MNHNS, CDR2 SASEGT. The CDR3: CASSESGLGEQFF. The CDR3 DNA follows: TGTGCCAGCAGTGAATCAGGGCTTGGTGAGCAGTTCTTC.